A single sample gave rise to the 30 T cell receptor beta chains below, sequenced in a study of blood T cell repertoires in COVID-19. The protocol was immunoSEQ multiplex PCR, while the TCRdb copy is restricted to in-frame clones and leaves out a portion. This table has 350,000 to 400,000 clones, about nine tenths appearing once. Sequencing was performed on PBMCs or T cells enriched from blood (not recorded which). Receptor source: a woman aged 30 to 39 who had recovered from COVID-19.

The chain joins TRBV3-1 (or the pseudogene TRBV3-2) to TRBJ1-2, with a tentative D call TRBD1 (5 bases). Germline values: CDR1 LGHDT, CDR2 YNNKEL (reference sequence). The germline V and J ends were trimmed by 2 bases and 2 bases, with 15 bases remaining between them. The CDR3 has 16 amino acids. DNA for the CDR3: TGTGCCAGCAGCCAAAGCCAGGGCTCAAGGAACTATGGCTACACCTTC. Translated: CASSQSQGSRNYGYTF.

This chain connects TRBV5-6 to TRBJ1-2; 8 bases align to TRBD1. Losses at the gene ends were 4 bases for V and 8 bases for J; bases not matched to a gene: 7. Germline assignment: CDR1 SGHDT and CDR2 YYEEEE. CDR3 length: 13 amino acids. The CDR3 coding sequence is TGTGCCAGCAGCGTGGGGGACAGGACCGGCTACACCTTC. Its translation is CASSVGDRTGYTF.

The chain links TRBV28 to TRBJ1-5; perhaps TRBD1 as D (5 bases). Trimming removed 5 bases from V and 0 bases from J, with 14 bases in between. CDR3 length: 16 amino acids. Germline-derived CDR1 and CDR2 are MDHEN and SYDVKM. The CDR3 region is CASSHTTGDSNQPQHF. The CDR3, as DNA: TGTGCCAGCAGTCACACGACGGGGGATAGCAATCAGCCCCAGCATTTT.

This rearrangement joins TRBV14 to TRBJ2-7; TRBD2 aligns across 7 bases. The germline gives CDR1 SGHDN, CDR2 FVKESK. CDR3 length: 13 residues. After removal of 1 base from V and 5 bases from J, the junction contained 2 bases not matched to a gene. The DNA of the CDR3 is TGTGCCAGCAGCCAAGGGGGGGGGAACGAGCAGTACTTC. Translation gives CASSQGGGNEQYF.

The CDR3 nucleotides read TGTGCCAGCAGCAACCTACATACAGGGTCCTCCCAATGTACCTATGGCTACACCTTC. Amino acid sequence: CASSNLHTGSSQCTYGYTF. This sequence joins TRBV21-1 and TRBJ1-2; TRBD1, the table's D call, lacks a check against the DNA. TRBV21-1 is a recognized pseudogene. The CDR3 has 19 residues.

In DNA, the CDR3 is TGTGCCAGCAGCGCCCACCTCAGCGCTAGCTGGGGATACACAGATACGCAGTATTTT. As protein: CASSAHLSASWGYTDTQYF. The V and J genes are TRBV9 and TRBJ2-3; a weak D match, TRBD2 (5 bases). The CDR3 is 19 residues long. Between the trimmed V and J ends, which lost 3 bases and 2 bases, there was a span of 25 bases. CDR1 SGDLS and CDR2 YYNGEE come from the germline V gene.

The V gene is TRBV15, the J gene TRBJ2-2; 7 bases are a match to TRBD1. The CDR3 is 14 amino acids. In germline, CDR1 is LNHNV, CDR2 YYDKDF (reference sequence). Trimming at V came to 5 bases and at J to 5 bases, leaving 5 bases not matched to a gene. The CDR3 region has the DNA TGTGCCACCAGCGGATACAGGGGAACCGGGGAGCTGTTTTTT. Residues: CATSGYRGTGELFF.

This chain joins TRBV7-3 and TRBJ2-6, with D possibly matching TRBD1 (5 bases). Germline CDR1 and CDR2: SGHTA and FQGTGA. The CDR3 length is 15 residues. Trimming shortened V by 4 bases and J by 1 base, and 8 bases separated the two germline ends. The CDR3: CASSSTVSGANVLTF. CDR3 nucleotide sequence: TGTGCCAGCAGCTCGACAGTTTCTGGGGCCAACGTCCTGACTTTC. The whole variable domain, remainder taken from reference TRBV7-3 and TRBJ2-6, is GAGVSQTPSNKVTEKGKYVELRCDPISGHTALYWYRQSLGQGPEFLIYFQGTGAADDSGLPNDRFFAVRPEGSVSTLKIQRTERGDSAVYLCASSSTVSGANVLTFGAGSRLTVL.

The CDR3 is CASSLPSTDRIGYEQYF. For the CDR3, the DNA is TGTGCCAGCAGTTTACCCAGCACTGACAGGATCGGCTACGAGCAGTACTTC. The V and J genes are TRBV28 and TRBJ2-7; possibly TRBD1 for D (6 bases). Germline V CDR1 and CDR2: MDHEN, SYDVKM. The CDR3 is made up of 17 amino acids. Trimming took 2 bases from V and 3 from J, leaving 20 bases between them.

The rearrangement uses TRBV6-2 or TRBV6-3 and TRBJ2-7, with D hard to call. V gave up 5 bases and J gave up 1 base, with 12 bases separating them. There are 14 residues in the CDR3. Germline loops: CDR1 MNHEY, CDR2 SVGEGT. The CDR3 coding sequence is TGTGCCAGCAGTCATGCCTACGGGTCCTACGAGCAGTACTTC. Protein product: CASSHAYGSYEQYF.

The chain links TRBV28 to TRBJ1-4, with D tentatively TRBD1 (5 bases). The CDR3 is 15 amino acids. Trimming cost V 2 bases and J 3 bases, with 10 bases left between them. Germline V gene data show CDR1 as MDHEN and CDR2 as SYDVKM. The CDR3 DNA is TGTGCCAGCAGTTTAGTACAGGCCTCTAATGAAAAACTGTTTTTT. Protein product: CASSLVQASNEKLFF.

V gene TRBV7-2 combines with J gene TRBJ2-2, with 9 bases matching TRBD2. With 3 bases clipped from V and 2 bases from J, the junction kept 4 bases outside the gene matches. CDR1 SGHTA and CDR2 FQGNSA come from the germline V gene. The CDR3 contains 16 residues. The CDR3 sequence: CASSFFLAGNTGELFF. DNA for the CDR3: TGTGCCAGCAGCTTCTTCCTAGCGGGAAACACCGGGGAGCTGTTTTTT.

The chain joins TRBV4-3 to TRBJ1-1; 7 positions match TRBD1. The CDR3 contains 17 residues. Germline CDR1 reads LGHNA; CDR2 reads YSLEER. The ends lost 2 bases at V and 1 base at J; junction bases unmatched: 10. CDR3 amino acids: CASSQRVTGVGNTEAFF. The DNA of the CDR3 is TGCGCCAGCAGCCAAAGAGTAACAGGGGTGGGGAACACTGAAGCTTTCTTT.

This sequence joins TRBV6-2 or TRBV6-3 and TRBJ2-1; 8 nucleotides align to TRBD2. The CDR3 has 18 residues. Germline V gene data show CDR1 as MNHEY and CDR2 as SVGEGT. V was clipped by 2 bases and J by 5 bases; unmatched bases: 14. CDR3 loop: CASSYPLEERENNNEQFF. Written as DNA, the CDR3 is TGTGCCAGCAGTTACCCCCTGGAAGAGCGGGAGAACAACAATGAGCAGTTCTTC.

V and J are TRBV3-1 (or the pseudogene TRBV3-2) and TRBJ2-7, with 8 positions matching TRBD1. The CDR3 spans 17 residues. From germline, CDR1 is LGHDT and CDR2 YNNKEL (reference sequence). After removal of 2 bases from V and 4 bases from J, the junction contained 13 bases not matched to a gene. This CDR3 is CASSQLVGTGLPYEQYF. The CDR3 nucleotides are TGTGCCAGCAGCCAACTGGTAGGGACAGGACTCCCGTACGAGCAGTACTTC.

The V call is TRBV3-1 (or the pseudogene TRBV3-2), the J call TRBJ1-1, with unresolved D. This CDR3 has 14 residues. Trimming left V 0 bases short and J 11 bases short, with 16 bases between. Germline V gene lookup returns CDR1 LGHDT and CDR2 YNNKEL (reference sequence). The CDR3 DNA sequence: TGTGCCAGCAGCCAAGATCCTGTGGGCTGGAGGGCTTTCTTT. It is translated as CASSQDPVGWRAFF.

This chain joins TRBV7-9 and TRBJ1-2; D not certain. CDR1 is SEHNR, CDR2 FQNEAQ, per germline (reference sequence). This CDR3 contains 13 residues. Trimming took 4 bases from V and 4 from J, leaving 10 bases between them. CDR3 region: CASSSGILYGYTF. The CDR3 DNA follows: TGTGCCAGCAGCTCGGGAATCCTCTATGGCTACACCTTC.

CDR3 DNA sequence: TGTGCCACCAGCCTGGGGGGGCGGGGAGAGACCCAGTACTTC. It specifies CATSLGGRGETQYF. The chain couples TRBV15 to TRBJ2-5; possible D gene TRBD2, 7 bases. From germline, CDR1 is LNHNV and CDR2 YYDKDF (reference sequence). V lost 5 bases and J lost 4, with 14 bases in between. The CDR3 totals 14 residues.

The rearrangement joins TRBV7-2 to TRBJ1-5; a possible D gene is TRBD1 (6 bases). Per the germline V gene, CDR1 is SGHTA and CDR2 is FQGNSA. V dropped 1 base and J dropped 7 bases, with 11 bases sitting between them. The CDR3 has 14 amino acids. CDR3 region: CASSLVGAGQPQHF. DNA of the CDR3: TGTGCCAGCAGCTTAGTGGGGGCGGGCCAGCCCCAGCATTTT. The full variable domain, with the rest looked up from reference TRBV7-2 and TRBJ1-5, is GAGVSQSPSNKVTEKGKDVELRCDPISGHTALYWYRQSLGQGLEFLIYFQGNSAPDKSGLPSDRFSAERTGGSVSTLTIQRTQQEDSAVYLCASSLVGAGQPQHFGDGTRLSIL.

V is TRBV29-1 and J is TRBJ2-1; 8 bases fit TRBD2. V lost 3 bases to trimming and J lost 2 bases; unmatched junction nucleotides: 6. The germline V gene encodes CDR1 SQVTM and CDR2 ANQGSEA. The CDR3 length is 15 residues. The CDR3 loop is CSVEGNSGTYNEQFF. The DNA for the CDR3 is TGCAGCGTTGAGGGTAATAGCGGGACCTACAATGAGCAGTTCTTC.

The chain is built from TRBV5-1 and TRBJ1-1; no firm D call. The CDR3 has 13 amino acids. Deletions cut 5 bases from V and 6 bases from J, with 14 bases between. Germline values: CDR1 SGHRS, CDR2 YFSETQ. The CDR3 coding sequence is TGCGCCAGCAGAGCGGGTGGGAGAGCTGAAGCTTTCTTT. Translation gives CASRAGGRAEAFF.

The CDR3 DNA is TGTGCCAGCAGCCAAACAAACAGGGGCAATGAGCAGTTCTTC. Protein: CASSQTNRGNEQFF. The chain carries TRBV28 and TRBJ2-1, with TRBD1 identical over 7 bases. Germline-derived CDR1 and CDR2 are MDHEN and SYDVKM. V lost 6 bases, J lost 6 bases, and 8 bases stayed unmatched. The CDR3 loop spans 14 amino acids. The complete variable domain, with remaining parts taken from reference TRBV28 and TRBJ2-1, reads DVKVTQSSRYLVKRTGEKVFLECVQDMDHENMFWYRQDPGLGLRLIYFSYDVKMKEKGDIPEGYSVSREKKERFSLILESASTNQTSMYLCASSQTNRGNEQFFGPGTRLTVL.

The V call is TRBV5-1, the J call TRBJ2-1; 8 bases match TRBD2. The CDR3 has 14 amino acids. Trimming cost V 3 bases and J 13 bases; bases outside gene matches: 12. Germline CDR1 reads SGHRS; CDR2 reads YFSETQ. The CDR3 DNA is TGCGCCAGCAGCTACCGACTAGCGAACAAGGACCAGTTCTTC. Its protein product is CASSYRLANKDQFF.

V is TRBV12-5 and J is TRBJ2-5, with no clear D. The V gene lost 0 bases and the J gene lost 5 bases, with 13 bases spanning the gap. The CDR3 length is 15 residues. Germline V gives CDR1 LGHNT, CDR2 FRNRAP. The CDR3 coding sequence is TGTGCTAGTGGTTTGGTACGGGTGAAACGGGAGACCCAGTACTTC. Its protein is CASGLVRVKRETQYF.

V and J are TRBV5-1 and TRBJ2-7; D is ambiguous. The CDR3 is made up of 12 amino acids. The germline V gene encodes CDR1 SGHRS and CDR2 YFSETQ. Trimming removed 2 bases at V and 2 bases at J, with 5 bases between. CDR3 bases: TGCGCCAGCAGCTTACAGCCCTACGAGCAGTACTTC. Its protein is CASSLQPYEQYF. Drawing the rest from reference TRBV5-1 and TRBJ2-7, the complete variable domain is KAGVTQTPRYLIKTRGQQVTLSCSPISGHRSVSWYQQTPGQGLQFLFEYFSETQRNKGNFPGRFSGRQFSNSRSEMNVSTLELGDSALYLCASSLQPYEQYFGPGTRLTVT.

The CDR3 bases are TGTGCCAGCAGCCCGAGCACAGATACGCAGTATTTT. Residues: CASSPSTDTQYF. The rearrangement uses TRBV13 and TRBJ2-3; D is uncertain. Germline V gene data show CDR1 as PRHDT and CDR2 as FYEKMQ (reference sequence). The ends were cut back, 5 bases at V and 0 bases at J, with 3 bases in the middle. The length of the CDR3 is 12 residues.

J is TRBJ1-5 and V is TRBV28; D gene uncertain. The CDR3 covers 14 residues. V dropped 1 base and J dropped 3 bases, with 7 bases sitting between them. CDR1 and CDR2 from the germline V gene are MDHEN and SYDVKM. For the CDR3, the DNA is TGTGCCAGCAGTTTATCGGGTTACAATCAGCCCCAGCATTTT. Protein product: CASSLSGYNQPQHF.

V is TRBV29-1 and J is TRBJ1-1; D is ambiguous. The germline V gene encodes CDR1 SQVTM and CDR2 ANQGSEA. The CDR3 runs to 13 residues. V shed 7 bases and J shed 1 base, with 13 bases lying between them. The CDR3 region has the DNA TGCAGCGCCGACCCCGGAGGGAACACTGAAGCTTTCTTT. Protein product: CSADPGGNTEAFF.

V and J are TRBV7-2 and TRBJ1-2; 12 bases are shared with TRBD1. After removal of 5 bases from V and 8 bases from J, the junction contained 9 bases not matched to a gene. In germline, CDR1 is SGHTA, CDR2 FQGNSA. The CDR3 is made up of 15 amino acids. CDR3 sequence (DNA): TGTGCCAGCAGCGCCGGGACAGGGGGCGCGGGGGGCTACACCTTC. It yields the protein CASSAGTGGAGGYTF.

This clone was observed once. This chain uses TRBV2 with TRBJ2-7; 11 positions agree with TRBD2. Germline V CDR1 and CDR2: SNHLY, FYNNEI. CDR3 size: 15 residues. The ends lost 7 bases at V and 4 bases at J; junction bases unmatched: 9. CDR3 nucleotides: TGTGCCAGCATGCCCCAAGCTAGCGGGGGGTACGAGCAGTACTTC. Translation gives CASMPQASGGYEQYF.